The present entry profiles one T cell receptor (beta chain) with its context. The antigen is unknown. CDR1 and CDR2 from the germline V gene are WNHNN and SYGVQD (reference sequence). The length of the CDR3 is 18 residues. Trimming pared 4 bases from V and 2 bases from J, leaving 23 bases between. After constant-region reverse-primer amplification, full-length variable regions underwent semi-nested PCR with Nested Universal Primer A. TCRdb analysed the 5' RACE reads with MiXCR anew, one entry per CDR3 protein. The data contain fewer than 40,000 distinct CDR3 sequences, roughly a quarter of them singletons. Findings and limits, study-wide: Tumor Treg TCRs overlapped most with tumor naive CD4+ cells.

Sequencing was performed on memory CD4+ T cells sorted from blood. Subset specified: memory CD4+ T cells, CD4+CD45RO+CD25-. J is TRBJ2-5 and V is TRBV10-1; D is possibly TRBD1 or TRBD2 (5 bases each). The receptor was derived from a female donor with breast cancer. Written as DNA, the CDR3 is TGCGCCAGCAGTGCCGGGACGGTAACAGACCTAAAGCAAGAGACCCAGTACTTC. Translation gives CASSAGTVTDLKQETQYF.